Each of the 8 T cell receptor beta chains below was sequenced from the same sample in a study of molecular identifiers for immune sequencing clone quantification. MiXCR, applied by TCRdb to the PCR reads, yields one record per CDR3 protein. The sample lists approximately 500,000 distinct CDR3 sequences, about 22% occurring once. The sample consisted of naive CD8+ T cells from blood, with Jurkat cell RNA spiked in. The sample's subset: FACS-sorted CD8+CD4-CCR7+CD45RA+ naive T cells. All receptors come from a human donor in good health. Some libraries in this study had Jurkat cell RNA spiked in.

To note about this clonotype: This may arise from a read error, as a much more abundant clone is one base away. This chain joins TRBV12-3 or TRBV12-4 and TRBJ2-4; D is unresolved. CDR3 size: 13 residues. CDR3 residues: CASSYDTLDIRYF. The CDR3 DNA reads TGTGCCAGCAGCTATGATACCCTTGACATTCGGTACTTC.

The chain employs TRBV6-6 and TRBJ1-5; no clear D. The CDR3 has 16 residues. V lost 2 bases and J lost 1, with 12 bases in between. Germline CDR1 MNHNY, CDR2 SVGAGI (reference sequence). Here the CDR3 reads CASSYTRLGSNQPQHF. CDR3 nucleotide sequence: TGTGCCAGCAGTTACACCCGACTGGGGAGCAATCAGCCCCAGCATTTT.

The chain links TRBV9 to TRBJ2-3, with TRBD2 identical over 10 bases. Unmatched junction bases numbered 4, after V lost 1 base and J lost 5 bases. The CDR3 consists of 15 residues. CDR1 SGDLS and CDR2 YYNGEE come from the germline V gene. The CDR3 reads CASSVTSGERDTQYF. CDR3 bases: TGTGCCAGCAGCGTAACTAGCGGGGAGAGAGATACGCAGTATTTT.

Comment on this clonotype: This could be a read error, since a much larger clone is one nucleotide away. The V and J genes are TRBV6-6 and TRBJ2-3; TRBD2 is a possible D gene (6 bases). CDR3 length: 14 residues. V lost 1 base and J 6 bases, leaving 11 bases between the germline ends. From germline, CDR1 is MNHNY and CDR2 SVGAGI (reference sequence). The CDR3 nucleotides read TGTGCCAGCAGTTACTTAGCGGACATCGATACGCAGTATTTT. Its protein is CASSYLADIDTQYF.

About this clonotype: This sequence may be a read error, since a much larger clone differs from it by one base. The rearrangement joins TRBV6-6 to TRBJ1-1; possibly TRBD1 for D (5 bases). Trimming cost V 7 bases and J 3 bases, with 9 bases left between them. CDR1 and CDR2 from the germline V gene are MNHNY and SVGAGI (reference sequence). The CDR3 has 12 residues. The CDR3 DNA is TGTGCCAGCACACGGGGGGACACTGAAGCTTTCTTT. This encodes CASTRGDTEAFF.

On this clonotype: A much larger clone differs by one base, so this may be a read error. The chain is built from TRBV12-3 or TRBV12-4 and TRBJ2-5; 7 nucleotides agree with TRBD1. CDR3 length equals 13 residues. The chain's CDR3 is CASNRQGTETRYF. The CDR3 bases are TGTGCCAGCAACCGACAGGGAACCGAGACCCGGTACTTC.

Points on this clonotype: A read error may be the cause here, since a much bigger clone is one base away. V gene TRBV7-9 combines with J gene TRBJ1-1; 11 bases match TRBD1. The CDR3 contains 13 residues. Germline lookup yields CDR1 SEHNR and CDR2 FQNEAQ (reference sequence). V lost 7 bases to trimming and J lost 6 bases; unmatched junction nucleotides: 4. In nucleotides, the CDR3 is TGTGCCAGCAAGGGACAGGGGGGAGCTGAAGCTTTCTTT. This codes for CASKGQGGAEAFF.

This clonotype was counted ten times or more. The rearrangement links TRBV12-3 or TRBV12-4 to TRBJ1-3; D might be TRBD1 (5 bases). Trimming cost V 7 bases and J 4 bases, with 14 bases left between them. The CDR3 has 14 residues. The DNA of the CDR3 is TGTGCCAGCACCCTCGGGACGGGAGGAAACACCATATATTTT. It is translated as CASTLGTGGNTIYF.